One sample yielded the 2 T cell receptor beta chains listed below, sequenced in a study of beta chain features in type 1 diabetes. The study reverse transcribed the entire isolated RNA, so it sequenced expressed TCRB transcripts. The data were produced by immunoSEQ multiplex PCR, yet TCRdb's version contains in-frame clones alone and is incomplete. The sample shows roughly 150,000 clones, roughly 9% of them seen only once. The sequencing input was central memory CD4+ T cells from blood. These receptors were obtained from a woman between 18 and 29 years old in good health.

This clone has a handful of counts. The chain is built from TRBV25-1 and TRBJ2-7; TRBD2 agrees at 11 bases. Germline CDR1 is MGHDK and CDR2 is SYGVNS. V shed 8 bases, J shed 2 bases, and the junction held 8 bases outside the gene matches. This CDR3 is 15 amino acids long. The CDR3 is CASASSGRGTYEQYF. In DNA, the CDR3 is TGTGCCAGCGCCAGTAGCGGGAGGGGAACCTACGAGCAGTACTTC.

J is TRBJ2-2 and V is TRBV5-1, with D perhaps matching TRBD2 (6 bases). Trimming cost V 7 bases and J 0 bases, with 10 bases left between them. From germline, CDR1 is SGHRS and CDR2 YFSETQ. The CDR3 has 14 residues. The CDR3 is CASSGLANTGELFF. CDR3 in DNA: TGCGCCAGCTCGGGACTTGCGAACACCGGGGAGCTGTTTTTT.